The T cell receptor beta chain described here comes from a study of blood T cell repertoires in COVID-19. Study-wide context: Acute and convalescent COVID-19 specimens originated in the United States, Italy and Spain. From T cells, B-cell-depleted T cells, or PBMCs came the material, which was cDNA or gDNA.

Per the study methods: Researchers report that nucleated cell counts were estimated from reference gene primer amplification. TCRdb's copy holds only in-frame clones and misses some; the assay was immunoSEQ multiplex PCR. That table gives V, J and clone size, and the DNA gave D and trimming. The data show roughly 230,000 clones, about 83% seen once. CDR1 is PRHDT and CDR2 is FYEKMQ in the germline V gene (reference sequence). V lost 1 base and J 6 bases, leaving 15 bases between the germline ends. The length of the CDR3 is 16 residues. The sequenced material came from peripheral blood. The chain employs TRBV13 and TRBJ2-2; possible D gene TRBD2, 5 bases. This receptor was taken from a man between 40 and 49 years old with active or convalescent COVID-19. This chain's CDR3 is CASSLDRLATAGELFF. The CDR3 region has the DNA TGTGCCAGCAGCTTAGATCGGCTAGCAACCGCCGGGGAGCTGTTTTTT.